These 2 T cell receptor beta chains share one sample of origin, sequenced in a study of CD8+CD57+ T cells in acquired aplastic anemia (dated by TCRdb to the late 2010s). Patients chosen for sequencing had shown expansion of CD8+CD57+ cells by flow cytometry. The instrument given in TCRdb is Illumina HiSeq 2000. Genomic DNA was used as template for profiling of TCR beta VDJ combinations and CDR3 sequences. The public reads were reprocessed in TCRdb via fastp at Q25 and MiXCR, keeping in-frame beta chains. Rows are combined by CDR3 protein, so each entry shows the most common genes and DNA. This sample holds 150,000 or so distinct CDR3 sequences; about 50% were observed only once. The ten biggest clones cover 25% to 40% of the sample. The specimen was sorted CD4+, CD8+, or CD8+CD57+ T cells (not recorded which) from PBMCs. These receptors were obtained from a human donor with aplastic anemia.

The chain combines TRBV15 with TRBJ1-4; 8 bases are shared with TRBD1. Germline CDR1 reads LNHNV; CDR2 reads YYDKDF (reference sequence). V lost 5 bases to trimming and J lost 4 bases; unmatched junction nucleotides: 6. This CDR3 is 15 amino acids long. Here the CDR3 reads CATSLLGQDNEKLFF. The CDR3, as DNA: TGTGCCACCAGCCTTTTGGGACAGGATAATGAAAAACTGTTTTTT.

This clonotype was seen just once. The V call is TRBV5-1, the J call TRBJ2-6, with TRBD1 as a possible D gene (6 bases). V lost 4 bases and J lost 0, with 14 bases in between. The germline V gene has CDR1 SGHRS and CDR2 YFSETQ. This CDR3 is built from 17 residues. Here the CDR3 DNA reads TGCGCCAGCAGCATACAGGGAGTTACCTCTGGGGCCAACGTCCTGACTTTC. Encoded protein: CASSIQGVTSGANVLTF.